The clone carrying this TCR beta chain has just a few counts. Antigen unknown. Germline CDR1 and CDR2: MNHNS and SASEGT. The CDR3 covers 13 residues. This sample is part of a study of T-cell memory formation after mild COVID-19. Whole-study results and caveats: Clones which contracted sat mainly in CM and EM if CD4+, and in EMRA if CD8+. For second-wave clones that peaked at day 37, SARS-CoV-2 specificity went unverified. CD4/CD8 balance characterized clones contracting day 15 to 85, and CD4+ skew characterized later expanders.

TCRdb re-derived calls from the 5' RACE reads in MiXCR, one entry per CDR3 protein. In the table there are 400,000 or so distinct CDR3 sequences, 20% to 25% of which are singletons. The TCR comes from an adult woman who had mild COVID-19 (a few samples of this study predate the infection). Cell type and time point are not known. This rearrangement joins TRBV6-1 to TRBJ1-1, with D possibly TRBD1 on 5 matching bases. The sequenced sample consisted of PBMCs or a T cell subset sorted from them (not recorded which). CDR3 DNA sequence: TGTGCGTCCCCCCGGGGCTTAGCCACTGAAGCTTTCTTT. Translation gives CASPRGLATEAFF.